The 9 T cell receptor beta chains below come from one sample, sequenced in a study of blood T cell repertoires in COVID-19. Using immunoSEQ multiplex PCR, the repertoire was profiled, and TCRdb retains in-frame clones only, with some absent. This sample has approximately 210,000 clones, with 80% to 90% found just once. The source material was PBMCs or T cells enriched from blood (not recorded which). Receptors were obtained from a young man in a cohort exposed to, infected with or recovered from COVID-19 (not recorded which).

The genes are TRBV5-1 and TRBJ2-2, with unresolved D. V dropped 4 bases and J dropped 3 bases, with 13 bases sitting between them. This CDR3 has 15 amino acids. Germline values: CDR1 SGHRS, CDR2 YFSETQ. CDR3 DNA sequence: TGCGCCAGCAGCCCCCGCCCGGTCGACACCGGGGAGCTGTTTTTT. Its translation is CASSPRPVDTGELFF. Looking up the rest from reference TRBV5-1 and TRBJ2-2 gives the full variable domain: KAGVTQTPRYLIKTRGQQVTLSCSPISGHRSVSWYQQTPGQGLQFLFEYFSETQRNKGNFPGRFSGRQFSNSRSEMNVSTLELGDSALYLCASSPRPVDTGELFFGEGSRLTVL.

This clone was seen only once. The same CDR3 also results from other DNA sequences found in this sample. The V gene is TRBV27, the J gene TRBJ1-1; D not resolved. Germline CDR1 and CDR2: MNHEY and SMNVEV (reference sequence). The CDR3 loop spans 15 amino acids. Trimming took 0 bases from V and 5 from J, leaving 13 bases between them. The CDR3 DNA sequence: TGTGCCAGCAGTTTATCCTGGGGAGTAGGGACTGAAGCTTTCTTT. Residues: CASSLSWGVGTEAFF.

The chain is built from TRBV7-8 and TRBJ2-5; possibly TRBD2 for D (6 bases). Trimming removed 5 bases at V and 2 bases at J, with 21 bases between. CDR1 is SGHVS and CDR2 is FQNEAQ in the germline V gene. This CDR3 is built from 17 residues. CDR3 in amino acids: CASSRLRLSGPQETQYF. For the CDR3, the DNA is TGTGCCAGCAGCCGCCTAAGACTTAGCGGTCCACAAGAGACCCAGTACTTC.

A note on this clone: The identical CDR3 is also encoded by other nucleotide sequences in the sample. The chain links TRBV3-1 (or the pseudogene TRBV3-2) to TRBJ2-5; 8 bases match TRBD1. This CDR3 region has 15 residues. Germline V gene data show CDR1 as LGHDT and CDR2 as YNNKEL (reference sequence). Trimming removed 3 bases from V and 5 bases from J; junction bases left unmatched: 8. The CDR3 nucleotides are TGTGCCAGCAGCCAGGTGCAGGGGGCCCGGGAGACCCAGTACTTC. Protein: CASSQVQGARETQYF.

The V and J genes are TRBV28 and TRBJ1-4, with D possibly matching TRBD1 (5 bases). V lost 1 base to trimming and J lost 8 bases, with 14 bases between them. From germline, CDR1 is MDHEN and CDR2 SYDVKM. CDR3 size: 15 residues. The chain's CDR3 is CASSLLRQGGEKLFF. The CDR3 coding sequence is TGTGCCAGCAGTTTATTGCGTCAGGGAGGCGAAAAACTGTTTTTT.

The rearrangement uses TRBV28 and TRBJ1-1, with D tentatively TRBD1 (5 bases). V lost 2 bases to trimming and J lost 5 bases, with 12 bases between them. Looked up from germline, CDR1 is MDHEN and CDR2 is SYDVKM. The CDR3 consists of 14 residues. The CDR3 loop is CASSLAGMRTEAFF. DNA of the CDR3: TGTGCCAGCAGTTTAGCAGGGATGCGGACTGAAGCTTTCTTT.

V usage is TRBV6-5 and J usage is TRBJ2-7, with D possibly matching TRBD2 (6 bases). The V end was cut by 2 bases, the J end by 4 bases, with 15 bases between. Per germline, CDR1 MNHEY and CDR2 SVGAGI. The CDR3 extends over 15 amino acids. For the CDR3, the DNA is TGTGCCAGCAGTTACGGGCTCGGCGGGAAATACGAGCAGTACTTC. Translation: CASSYGLGGKYEQYF.

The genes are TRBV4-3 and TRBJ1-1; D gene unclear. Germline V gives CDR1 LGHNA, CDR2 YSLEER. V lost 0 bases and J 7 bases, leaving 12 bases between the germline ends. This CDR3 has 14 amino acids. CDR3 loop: CASSQERHLGEAFF. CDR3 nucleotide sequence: TGCGCCAGCAGCCAAGAACGACACCTGGGTGAAGCTTTCTTT.

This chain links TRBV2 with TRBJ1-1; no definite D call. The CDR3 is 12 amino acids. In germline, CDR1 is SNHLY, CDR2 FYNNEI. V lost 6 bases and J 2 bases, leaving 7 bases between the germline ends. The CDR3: CASRAPNTEAFF. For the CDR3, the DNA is TGTGCCAGCAGGGCCCCCAACACTGAAGCTTTCTTT.